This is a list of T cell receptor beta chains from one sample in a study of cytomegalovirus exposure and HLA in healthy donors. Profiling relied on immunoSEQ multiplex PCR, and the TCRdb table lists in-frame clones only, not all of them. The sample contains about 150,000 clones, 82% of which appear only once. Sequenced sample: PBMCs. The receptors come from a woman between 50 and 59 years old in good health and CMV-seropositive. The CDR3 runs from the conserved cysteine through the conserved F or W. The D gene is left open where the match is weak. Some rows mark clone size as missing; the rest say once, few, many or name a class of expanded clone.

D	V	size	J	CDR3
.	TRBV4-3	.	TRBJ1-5	CASSQDSSGQPQHF
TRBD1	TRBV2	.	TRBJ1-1	CASSERGQDTEAFF
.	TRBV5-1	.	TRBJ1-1	CASSFRGQKNTEAFF
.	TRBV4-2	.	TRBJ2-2	CASKYSGGELFF
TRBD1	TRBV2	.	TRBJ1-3	CASSVETGAGNTIYF
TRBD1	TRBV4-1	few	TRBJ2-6	CASSQPGQVVSGANVLTF
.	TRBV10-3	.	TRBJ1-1	CATGDLGLTEAFF
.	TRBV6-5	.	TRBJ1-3	CASRPGASGNTIYF
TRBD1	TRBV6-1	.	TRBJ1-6	CASRPGQGYSPLHF
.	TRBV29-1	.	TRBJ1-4	CSVARPAYEKLFF
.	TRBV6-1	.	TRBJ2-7	CASSEAFGGWTGRGYEQYF
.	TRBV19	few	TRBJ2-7	CASSRGGFYEQYF
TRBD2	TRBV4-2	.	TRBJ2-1	CASSQARLAGGLSSYNEQFF
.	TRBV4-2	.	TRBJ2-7	CASSPSTQGSYEQYF
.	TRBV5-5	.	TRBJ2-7	CASSLNGRLYEQYF